These 27 T cell receptor beta chains originate from one sample sequenced in a study of T cell repertoires in cytomegalovirus infection (dated by TCRdb to 2018 to 2020). These TCRs' antigens remain unknown. The reads were generated on an Illumina HiSeq 1500. TCRdb redid the processing of the public reads, applying fastp at Q25 and MiXCR, and retained in-frame beta chains. Identical CDR3 proteins give one entry, which carries the most common genes and DNA. This sample lists some 920,000 distinct CDR3 sequences; under 40% were detected once. In total, the top ten clones hold 13% of the sample. This specimen's treatment or condition label, interpreted: in vitro stimulation with specific CMV peptide epitopes to enrich CMV-specific T cells. Sample: cultured CD8+ T cells from PBMCs, taken from culture after CMV antigen stimulation. The receptors here all came from a human donor in good health (CMV status not recorded). Some clones in this sample may be carry-over from other donors' samples.

As concerns this clonotype: This may be a read error: a much more frequent sequence differs by one nucleotide. The gene calls are TRBV12-3 or TRBV12-4 and TRBJ2-7; tentative D call: TRBD2 (6 bases). The CDR3 length is 12 residues. Deletions cut 6 bases from V and 6 bases from J, with 12 bases between. CDR3 sequence reads: CASSPGRLEQYF. The CDR3 DNA follows: TGTGCCAGCAGCCCGGGGAGGCTCGAGCAGTACTTC.

This clonotype was recorded a few times. The chain uses TRBV6-2 or TRBV6-3 and TRBJ1-5; D might be TRBD1 (6 bases). Germline assignment: CDR1 MNHEY and CDR2 SVGEGT. Trimming shortened V by 8 bases and J by 5 bases, and 16 bases separated the two germline ends. This CDR3 region has 14 residues. In nucleotides, the CDR3 is TGTGCCAGCGATGAAAGGGGGGTGCATCAGCCCCAGCATTTT. Protein sequence: CASDERGVHQPQHF.

The rearrangement uses TRBV6-1 and TRBJ1-1; D is undetermined. The CDR3 sequence is 10 residues long. V dropped 2 bases and J dropped 8 bases, with 3 bases sitting between them. Germline CDR1 is MNHNS and CDR2 is SASEGT. The CDR3 region has the DNA TGTGCCAGCAGTGAAATGGAAGCTTTCTTT. Protein: CASSEMEAFF.

The chain links TRBV7-9 to TRBJ2-7, with D perhaps TRBD2 (6 bases). V was shortened by 4 bases and J by 3 bases, with 25 bases between the two germline ends. Germline CDR1 and CDR2: SEHNR and FQNEAQ (reference sequence). This CDR3 has 18 amino acids. The CDR3 nucleotides are TGTGCCAGCAGCTCTACTCGGGTAACGGGACTGGGAGACTACGAGCAGTACTTC. As protein: CASSSTRVTGLGDYEQYF.

V usage is TRBV20-1 and J usage is TRBJ2-1; 8 bases map to TRBD1. The J segment lost 4 bases and the V segment lost 0 bases, leaving 8 bases of the junction unmatched. The V gene's germline CDR1 is DFQATT and CDR2 SNEGSKA (reference sequence). This CDR3 spans 16 amino acids. The CDR3 here is CSARDVETGVYNEQFF. In nucleotides, the CDR3 is TGCAGTGCTAGAGATGTAGAGACAGGGGTTTACAATGAGCAGTTCTTC.

In this sample, this clonotype turned up a few times. The V and J genes are TRBV20-1 and TRBJ1-2, with D unclear. CDR3 size: 14 residues. Trimming cost V 0 bases and J 4 bases, with 12 bases left between them. Germline CDR1 reads DFQATT; CDR2 reads SNEGSKA (reference sequence). CDR3 sequence reads: CSAREKLGVYGYTF. CDR3 coding DNA: TGCAGTGCTAGAGAAAAACTGGGAGTCTATGGCTACACCTTC.

The rearrangement links TRBV2 to TRBJ1-1; 8 bases fit TRBD1. V lost 6 bases and J lost 2; bases outside the gene matches: 14. The CDR3 is 17 residues long. Germline CDR1 is SNHLY and CDR2 is FYNNEI. The CDR3: CASSPGQGEVVNTEAFF. The DNA of the CDR3 is TGTGCCAGCAGCCCCGGACAGGGAGAAGTGGTTAACACTGAAGCTTTCTTT.

The chain carries TRBV7-9 and TRBJ2-7; D uncertain. This CDR3 comprises 12 residues. CDR1 SEHNR and CDR2 FQNEAQ come from the germline V gene (reference sequence). V shed 5 bases and J shed 7 bases, with 12 bases lying between them. The CDR3: CASSTTGLEQYF. The DNA for the CDR3 is TGTGCCAGCAGCACGACCGGTCTGGAGCAGTACTTC.

The V call is TRBV27, the J call TRBJ1-1, with D maybe TRBD1 (5 bases). CDR1 is MNHEY, CDR2 SMNVEV, per germline (reference sequence). The CDR3 loop spans 14 amino acids. V was clipped by 3 bases and J by 1 base, with 9 bases between them. CDR3 residues: CASSFQGTNTEAFF. The CDR3 DNA reads TGTGCCAGCAGTTTTCAGGGAACGAACACTGAAGCTTTCTTT.

V is TRBV28 and J is TRBJ2-5, with 15 bases identical to TRBD2. The CDR3 is made up of 24 amino acids. Losses at the gene ends were 5 bases for V and 0 bases for J; bases not matched to a gene: 25. The germline V gene has CDR1 MDHEN and CDR2 SYDVKM. CDR3 amino acids: CASSVGVTPGRTSGGERYQETQYF. The CDR3 DNA follows: TGTGCCAGCAGTGTTGGGGTCACCCCGGGCCGGACTAGCGGGGGGGAGAGGTACCAAGAGACCCAGTACTTC.

This clonotype was counted between two and nine times. This rearrangement joins TRBV7-8 to TRBJ2-3; 10 bases fit TRBD2. J gave up 0 bases and V 6 bases, and 3 bases lay outside the gene matches. CDR3 length: 15 residues. In germline, CDR1 is SGHVS, CDR2 FQNEAQ. CDR3 sequence (DNA): TGTGCCAGCAGGAGCGGGGGGGCGAGCACAGATACGCAGTATTTT. It is translated as CASRSGGASTDTQYF.

This clonotype appeared a single time. One base away lies a much larger clone, so this may be a sequencing read error. The chain carries TRBV11-3 and TRBJ2-1; D might be TRBD1 or TRBD2, each matching 6 bases. This CDR3 is built from 13 residues. Germline CDR1 reads SGHNT; CDR2 reads YENEEA. The CDR3 protein is CASSGGPYSEQFF. The CDR3 nucleotides are TGTGCCAGCAGCGGGGGGCCCTACAGTGAGCAGTTCTTC.

In its sample, this clonotype was seen a few times. V usage is TRBV15 and J usage is TRBJ2-7, with 8 nucleotides matching TRBD1. The CDR3 contains 15 residues. Germline V gene lookup returns CDR1 LNHNV and CDR2 YYDKDF (reference sequence). J lost 4 bases, V lost 3 bases, and 8 bases had no gene match. CDR3 residues: CATSSLRQGRYEQYF. CDR3 in DNA: TGTGCCACCAGCAGCCTACGACAGGGGAGATACGAGCAGTACTTC.

This clonotype turned up a few times. This rearrangement joins TRBV27 to TRBJ1-5; 8 nucleotides line up with TRBD1. CDR1 is MNHEY, CDR2 SMNVEV, per germline (reference sequence). The CDR3 loop spans 14 amino acids. V shed 2 bases and J 11 bases; nucleotides not matched to a gene: 8. CDR3 protein: CASSLGSGQASQHF. The CDR3 DNA reads as TGTGCCAGCAGTTTAGGGTCGGGACAGGCTTCCCAGCATTTT.

The chain combines TRBV4-1 with TRBJ2-5, with a weak D call TRBD1 (6 bases). The CDR3 has 16 residues. Germline-derived CDR1 and CDR2 are MGHRA and YSYEKL. V was pared by 0 bases and J by 1 base, with 12 bases between. CDR3 in DNA: TGCGCCAGCAGCCAAGAGATATTGGACAGCCAAGAGACCCAGTACTTC. Amino acids: CASSQEILDSQETQYF.

Remarks on this clonotype: Compared with germline, one end of the junction differs, possibly owing to a read error. The J gene is TRBJ2-3, the V gene TRBV15, with TRBD2 as a possible D gene (6 bases). There are 17 residues in the CDR3. Germline assignment: CDR1 LNHNV and CDR2 YYDKDF (reference sequence). CDR3 sequence reads: CVTSRDPMAGPPDTQYF. CDR3 bases: TGTGTCACCAGCAGAGATCCCATGGCGGGGCCTCCAGATACGCAGTATTTT. Full variable domain (missing parts from reference TRBV15 and TRBJ2-3): DAMVIQNPRYQVTQFGKPVTLSCSQTLNHNVMYWYQQKSSQAPKLLFHYYDKDFNNEADTPDNFQSRRPNTSFCFLDIRSPGLGDTAMYLCVTSRDPMAGPPDTQYFGPGTRLTVL.

V and J are TRBV7-2 and TRBJ2-1; 8 nucleotides agree with TRBD2. Germline-derived CDR1 and CDR2 are SGHTA and FQGNSA. The CDR3 runs 16 residues. V lost 5 bases and J lost 4; bases outside the gene matches: 10. The CDR3 nucleotides are TGTGCCAGCAGCACATGGAGCGGGGGAAATTACAATGAGCAGTTCTTC. Its translation is CASSTWSGGNYNEQFF.

This clonotype was observed a few times. V gene TRBV12-5 combines with J gene TRBJ2-5; tentatively, D is TRBD1 or TRBD2 (5 bases each). The V gene's germline CDR1 is LGHNT and CDR2 FRNRAP. The V end lost 5 bases, the J end lost 4 bases, and 14 bases lay between the germline ends. The CDR3 consists of 14 residues. CDR3 in DNA: TGTGCTAGTGGTCCCGGGACCAAGGGAGAGACCCAGTACTTC. As protein: CASGPGTKGETQYF.

The chain uses TRBV4-1 and TRBJ2-2; D might be TRBD1 or TRBD2, each matching 5 bases. The CDR3 runs to 16 residues. Germline V CDR1 and CDR2: MGHRA, YSYEKL. V shed 2 bases and J shed 2 bases, with 12 bases lying between them. The CDR3 region has the DNA TGCGCCAGCAGCCAACTAGGGACGACCAACACCGGGGAGCTGTTTTTT. This encodes CASSQLGTTNTGELFF.

This clonotype was observed a few times. This sequence joins TRBV7-8 and TRBJ1-2; TRBD1 matches 9 bases. Germline CDR1 and CDR2: SGHVS and FQNEAQ. The V segment lost 5 bases and the J segment 0 bases; nucleotides outside the gene matches: 16. This CDR3 is 19 amino acids long. The CDR3 bases are TGTGCCAGCAGCAATACAGGGGGCGATTCCCCCATAGCTAACTATGGCTACACCTTC. This translates into CASSNTGGDSPIANYGYTF.

The J gene is TRBJ2-7, the V gene TRBV9; 8 bases line up with TRBD2. V shed 4 bases, J shed 5 bases, and the junction held 11 bases outside the gene matches. This CDR3 region has 15 residues. Germline V gene sequence: CDR1 SGDLS, CDR2 YYNGEE. CDR3 protein: CASSQFSGVDNEQYF. For the CDR3, the DNA is TGTGCCAGCAGCCAATTTAGCGGGGTTGACAACGAGCAGTACTTC. Full variable domain (missing parts from reference TRBV9 and TRBJ2-7): DSGVTQTPKHLITATGQRVTLRCSPRSGDLSVYWYQQSLDQGLQFLIQYYNGEERAKGNILERFSAQQFPDLHSELNLSSLELGDSALYFCASSQFSGVDNEQYFGPGTRLTVT.

This clonotype appeared many times. The chain links TRBV7-6 to TRBJ1-1, with 10 bases identical to TRBD1. CDR3 size: 15 residues. The V and J ends lost 5 bases and 6 bases, in that order; junction bases with no gene match: 9. Germline V gives CDR1 SGHVS, CDR2 FNYEAQ. CDR3 protein: CASSPRDRGISEAFF. In nucleotides, the CDR3 is TGTGCCAGCAGCCCACGGGACAGGGGTATCTCTGAAGCTTTCTTT.

The chain's CDR3 is CASSHDSKLFF. The CDR3 nucleotides read TGTGCCAGCAGTCACGACAGCAAACTGTTTTTT. The rearrangement uses TRBV28 and TRBJ1-4; possible D gene TRBD1, 5 bases. CDR3 size: 11 residues. Germline CDR1 MDHEN, CDR2 SYDVKM. Trimming shortened V by 5 bases and J by 11 bases, and 9 bases separated the two germline ends.

About this clonotype: A single base separates this from a much larger clone, so it may be a read error. The J gene is TRBJ1-2, the V gene TRBV7-6; D is possibly TRBD1 (5 bases). The CDR3 extends over 17 amino acids. Germline assignment: CDR1 SGHVS and CDR2 FNYEAQ. The CDR3 coding sequence is TGTGTCAGCAGCTTTTTAACGGGACGGCAAGAGGGTAATGGCTACACCTTC. Amino acid sequence: CVSSFLTGRQEGNGYTF.

The table lists this clonotype with many counts. The V and J genes are TRBV7-9 and TRBJ2-1; TRBD1 is a possible D gene (6 bases). V gave up 2 bases and J gave up 3 bases, with 11 bases separating them. Germline V gives CDR1 SEHNR, CDR2 FQNEAQ (reference sequence). This CDR3 region has 15 residues. The DNA for the CDR3 is TGTGCCAGCAGCTTAAGGACAGATGTCTACAATGAGCAGTTCTTC. This encodes CASSLRTDVYNEQFF. Together with reference TRBV7-9 and TRBJ2-1, the CDR3 gives the full variable domain: DTGVSQNPRHKITKRGQNVTFRCDPISEHNRLYWYRQTLGQGPEFLTYFQNEAQLEKSRLLSDRFSAERPKGSFSTLEIQRTEQGDSAMYLCASSLRTDVYNEQFFGPGTRLTVL.

This clonotype has just one count. The junction differs from germline at one of its ends, possibly a read error. The chain recombines TRBV7-9 with TRBJ1-2; tentatively, D is TRBD1 (5 bases). Germline V lookup: CDR1 SEHNR, CDR2 FQNEAQ (reference sequence). The CDR3 has 14 residues. The CDR3 loop reads CVSSLGAGNYGYTF. Written as DNA, the CDR3 is TGTGTCAGCAGCTTAGGGGCGGGGAACTATGGCTACACCTTC. Full variable domain (remainder filled in from reference TRBV7-9 and TRBJ1-2): DTGVSQNPRHKITKRGQNVTFRCDPISEHNRLYWYRQTLGQGPEFLTYFQNEAQLEKSRLLSDRFSAERPKGSFSTLEIQRTEQGDSAMYLCVSSLGAGNYGYTFGSGTRLTVV.

The chain couples TRBV7-9 to TRBJ2-1; D may correspond to TRBD1 or TRBD2 (5 bases each). The CDR3 contains 14 residues. Trimming shortened V by 8 bases and J by 2 bases, and 13 bases separated the two germline ends. The germline V gene has CDR1 SEHNR and CDR2 FQNEAQ (reference sequence). For the CDR3, the DNA is TGTGCCAGCGTCCGGGACGGGACCTACAATGAGCAGTTCTTC. As protein: CASVRDGTYNEQFF. Full variable domain (remainder filled in from reference TRBV7-9 and TRBJ2-1): DTGVSQNPRHKITKRGQNVTFRCDPISEHNRLYWYRQTLGQGPEFLTYFQNEAQLEKSRLLSDRFSAERPKGSFSTLEIQRTEQGDSAMYLCASVRDGTYNEQFFGPGTRLTVL.